This T cell receptor beta chain was identified during a study of prognosis after radiotherapy for stage I lung cancer. From genomic DNA, two-round multiplex PCR was used to amplify TCR beta CDR3. Primers specific to each TRBV and TRBJ gene were used in first-round PCR. One entry per CDR3 protein, called by TCRdb with MiXCR from the multiplex PCR reads. The sample shows about 27,000 distinct CDR3 sequences, 46% of them seen only once. This CDR3 region has 18 residues. With two time points in the design, approximately 6.3 milliliters of peripheral blood were drawn at each one. To note about this clonotype: Its cognate antigen is unknown. This sequence is one base from a far larger clone and is likely a read error.

Study-wide points: Among patients who developed distant metastases, Shannon entropy after stereotactic body radiation therapy was lower. Reports indicated that TRBV and TRBJ gene usage differed between patients with and without metastases, including differences in nine V and a couple of J genes after SBRT.

The rearrangement links TRBV12-3 or TRBV12-4 to TRBJ1-3, with D perhaps TRBD1 (5 bases). The sequence was collected from a donor over 45 with non-small cell lung cancer. Here the sequenced sample was PBMCs, taken before or after stereotactic body radiation therapy (not recorded which). The CDR3 bases are TGTGTCAGCAGACCAGGGACGGAGAACTACTCTGGTGGAAACACCATATATTTT. Its translation: CVSRPGTENYSGGNTIYF.